This TCR beta chain was observed in a study of T-cell reconstitution after alpha-beta-depleted transplantation in children. General study findings and limits: From surviving recipient T cells and thymic progenitors came the high day-60 TCRbeta diversity observed in some patients.

This clonotype was picked up a small number of times. Its specificity is not known. Using unique molecular identifiers, the investigators prepared the TCRbeta library. TCRdb re-derived calls from the PCR reads in MiXCR, one entry per CDR3 protein. There are approximately 85,000 distinct CDR3 sequences in the sample; 15% occur only once, and less than 20% lies in the top ten. The sequence derives from a male patient between 2 and 15 years old who had a stem cell transplant for acute lymphoblastic leukemia, so the T cells may come from the graft donor. The sample consisted of PBMCs, mostly from graft donor cells, taken 180 days after TCRalphabeta/CD19-depleted stem cell transplant.

The CDR3 is CASSLNLNEQFF. CDR3 nucleotides: TGTGCCAGCAGCTTAAATCTCAATGAGCAGTTCTTC. The V gene is TRBV11-2, the J gene TRBJ2-1; D is undetermined. CDR1 and CDR2 from the germline V gene are SGHAT and FQNNGV. The CDR3 loop spans 12 amino acids. V was pared by 2 bases and J by 6 bases, with 5 bases between.